These T cell receptor beta chains were read from a single sample in a study of Graves' ophthalmopathy and Graves' hyperthyroidism. TCRdb called the multiplex PCR reads again in MiXCR, with one record for every CDR3 protein. Of about 480,000 distinct CDR3 sequences listed, around 14% are singletons. What was sequenced was blood. These receptors were obtained from a woman aged 25 to 39 with Graves' ophthalmopathy. Each CDR3 is given with its conserved first and last residue. Each record gives: clone size, D gene, V gene, J gene, CDR3 protein, CDR3 DNA. D genes are given only for firm matches. Expanded clones get a size class; other rows say once, few or many, or leave the size out.

size: many; D: TRBD1; V: TRBV2; J: TRBJ1-2; CDR3: CATRRQGGYTF; DNA: TGTGCCACCAGAAGACAGGGAGGCTACACCTTC
size: many; D: TRBD2; V: TRBV7-6; J: TRBJ2-7; CDR3: CASSLGGGSAYEQYF; DNA: TGTGCCAGCAGCTTAGGGGGGGGGAGCGCCTACGAGCAGTACTTC
size: many; D: NA; V: TRBV7-8; J: TRBJ2-5; CDR3: CASSSYSGQETQYF; DNA: TGTGCCAGCAGTTCTTACAGCGGTCAAGAGACCCAGTACTTC
size: many; D: TRBD1; V: TRBV30; J: TRBJ1-1; CDR3: CAWGPGQILNTEAFF; DNA: TGTGCCTGGGGTCCGGGACAGATCCTGAACACTGAAGCTTTCTTT
size: many; D: NA; V: TRBV12-3/TRBV12-4; J: TRBJ1-1; CDR3: CASRQDPGEAFF; DNA: TGTGCCAGCAGACAAGATCCGGGAGAAGCTTTCTTT
size: many; D: NA; V: TRBV29-1; J: TRBJ1-1; CDR3: CSVEEATWTEAFF; DNA: TGCAGCGTTGAAGAGGCTACCTGGACTGAAGCTTTCTTT
size: few; D: NA; V: TRBV20-1; J: TRBJ2-5; CDR3: CSARWTIVQETQYF; DNA: TGCAGTGCTAGGTGGACCATCGTCCAAGAGACCCAGTACTTC
size: few; D: NA; V: TRBV9; J: TRBJ2-7; CDR3: CASSVGSPVGAQGEQYF; DNA: TGTGCCAGCAGCGTAGGTTCCCCCGTGGGGGCCCAGGGAGAGCAGTACTTC
size: many; D: NA; V: TRBV11-2; J: TRBJ1-2; CDR3: CASSPGDNYGYTF; DNA: TGTGCCAGCAGCCCCGGGGATAACTATGGCTACACCTTC
size: many; D: NA; V: TRBV28; J: TRBJ1-2; CDR3: CASSRGLYGYTF; DNA: TGTGCCAGCAGTCGAGGCTTGTATGGCTACACCTTC
size: NA; D: TRBD2; V: TRBV3-1; J: TRBJ2-2; CDR3: CASSRFSGVGELFF; DNA: TGTGCCAGCAGCCGGTTTAGCGGGGTCGGGGAGCTGTTTTTT
size: many; D: NA; V: TRBV28; J: TRBJ2-6; CDR3: CASSLDRSSGANVLTF; DNA: TGTGCCAGCAGTTTAGACAGGAGCTCTGGGGCCAACGTCCTGACTTTC
size: many; D: NA; V: TRBV6-1; J: TRBJ1-6; CDR3: CASSDRDRSPLHF; DNA: TGTGCCAGCAGTGACAGGGATCGCTCACCCCTCCACTTT
size: NA; D: TRBD1; V: TRBV20-1; J: TRBJ1-1; CDR3: CSALTDRGGAEAFF; DNA: TGCAGTGCTCTAACGGACAGGGGTGGAGCTGAAGCTTTCTTT
size: many; D: TRBD1; V: TRBV7-2; J: TRBJ2-5; CDR3: CASSTGTGWTQYF; DNA: TGTGCCAGCAGTACCGGGACAGGATGGACCCAGTACTTC
size: many; D: NA; V: TRBV27; J: TRBJ1-3; CDR3: CASIYEDGRRFSDSGNTIYF; DNA: TGTGCCAGCATTTATGAAGACGGACGGCGATTTTCCGACTCTGGAAACACCATATATTTT
size: many; D: NA; V: TRBV20-1; J: TRBJ1-1; CDR3: CSAPGFTEAFF; DNA: TGCAGTGCTCCCGGGTTCACTGAAGCTTTCTTT
size: NA; D: NA; V: TRBV6-5; J: TRBJ2-7; CDR3: CASSSGSHSYEQYF; DNA: TGTGCCAGCAGTTCTGGGTCACATTCCTACGAGCAGTACTTC
size: many; D: TRBD1; V: TRBV6-2/TRBV6-3; J: TRBJ1-1; CDR3: CASRVLRGTGQENTEAFF; DNA: TGTGCCAGCAGAGTGTTGAGGGGGACAGGGCAGGAGAACACTGAAGCTTTCTTT
size: few; D: TRBD1; V: TRBV2; J: TRBJ1-1; CDR3: CASGLGQVNTEAFF; DNA: TGTGCCAGCGGGTTGGGACAGGTGAACACTGAAGCTTTCTTT
size: NA; D: NA; V: TRBV9; J: TRBJ2-2; CDR3: CASSFREGATGELFF; DNA: TGTGCCAGCAGCTTTAGGGAGGGGGCGACCGGGGAGCTGTTTTTT
size: many; D: NA; V: TRBV20-1; J: TRBJ2-7; CDR3: CSAREVGFKYEQYF; DNA: TGCAGTGCTAGGGAGGTCGGCTTTAAGTACGAGCAGTACTTC
size: many; D: TRBD2; V: TRBV20-1; J: TRBJ2-5; CDR3: CSARKGGGGGETQYF; DNA: TGCAGTGCTAGGAAGGGCGGGGGGGGTGGTGAGACCCAGTACTTC
size: many; D: NA; V: TRBV6-5; J: TRBJ2-4; CDR3: CASSYGGQKNIQYF; DNA: TGTGCCAGCAGTTACGGGGGACAAAAAAACATTCAGTACTTC
size: NA; D: NA; V: TRBV5-4; J: TRBJ1-1; CDR3: CVSSAGQGGDTEAFF; DNA: TGTGTCAGCAGCGCCGGACAAGGAGGAGATACTGAAGCTTTCTTT
size: NA; D: NA; V: TRBV6-1; J: TRBJ1-2; CDR3: CASSERGSRIYGYTF; DNA: TGTGCCAGCAGTGAAAGGGGGAGTCGGATCTATGGCTACACCTTC
size: many; D: NA; V: TRBV28; J: TRBJ2-7; CDR3: CASSPINYLNEQYF; DNA: TGTGCCAGCAGTCCAATTAACTACCTCAACGAGCAGTACTTC
size: many; D: TRBD2; V: TRBV27; J: TRBJ2-2; CDR3: CASSDLAGGSTGELFF; DNA: TGTGCCAGCAGTGATCTAGCGGGAGGGAGCACCGGGGAGCTGTTTTTT
size: many; D: NA; V: TRBV20-1; J: TRBJ2-7; CDR3: CSARVSRNEQYF; DNA: TGCAGTGCTAGGGTTAGCAGGAACGAGCAGTACTTC
size: many; D: NA; V: TRBV30; J: TRBJ1-3; CDR3: CAWGRTAGNTIYF; DNA: TGTGCCTGGGGAAGGACGGCTGGAAACACCATATATTTT
size: few; D: NA; V: TRBV9; J: TRBJ1-3; CDR3: CASALSGQKDSGNTIYF; DNA: TGTGCCAGCGCTTTGTCCGGACAGAAGGACTCTGGAAACACCATATATTTT
size: many; D: NA; V: TRBV7-2; J: TRBJ2-4; CDR3: CASSLVSGTIKNIQYF; DNA: TGTGCCAGCAGCTTAGTATCAGGGACCATCAAAAACATTCAGTACTTC
size: NA; D: TRBD1; V: TRBV6-1; J: TRBJ1-5; CDR3: CASSIQQGVRGNQPQHF; DNA: TGTGCCAGCAGTATCCAACAGGGGGTTCGGGGCAATCAGCCCCAGCATTTT
size: many; D: TRBD2; V: TRBV12-3/TRBV12-4; J: TRBJ2-5; CDR3: CASSLKLAGRETQYF; DNA: TGTGCCAGCAGTTTAAAACTAGCGGGACGTGAGACCCAGTACTTC
size: many; D: NA; V: TRBV27; J: TRBJ2-7; CDR3: CASSLQGGGYEQYF; DNA: TGTGCCAGCAGTTTACAGGGGGGGGGCTACGAGCAGTACTTC
size: many; D: TRBD1; V: TRBV7-2; J: TRBJ2-7; CDR3: CASSSPGQGLLEQYF; DNA: TGTGCCAGCAGCTCACCGGGACAGGGGTTGCTCGAGCAGTACTTC
size: many; D: NA; V: TRBV11-2; J: TRBJ2-2; CDR3: CASSLSVSRSTGELFF; DNA: TGTGCCAGCAGCTTATCCGTGTCCAGATCCACCGGGGAGCTGTTTTTT
size: NA; D: NA; V: TRBV6-1; J: TRBJ1-2; CDR3: CASTQGTLYGYTF; DNA: TGTGCCAGCACCCAAGGGACCCTCTATGGCTACACCTTC
size: NA; D: NA; V: TRBV5-1; J: TRBJ2-7; CDR3: CASSFSTQGGASEQYF; DNA: TGCGCCAGCAGCTTCTCCACACAGGGAGGGGCCTCCGAGCAGTACTTC
size: many; D: TRBD2; V: TRBV2; J: TRBJ2-7; CDR3: CATVSSGSSHEQYF; DNA: TGTGCCACGGTGTCTAGCGGGAGTAGCCACGAGCAGTACTTC
size: NA; D: TRBD1; V: TRBV4-1; J: TRBJ1-5; CDR3: CASSQEGRGTGGNQPQHF; DNA: TGCGCCAGCAGCCAAGAAGGGCGGGGGACAGGGGGCAATCAGCCCCAGCATTTT
size: few; D: TRBD1; V: TRBV6-5; J: TRBJ2-7; CDR3: CASSYYLDRGDQYF; DNA: TGTGCCAGCAGTTATTACCTGGACAGGGGCGATCAGTACTTC
size: few; D: NA; V: TRBV3-1; J: TRBJ1-5; CDR3: CASSQAPGVPPQHF; DNA: TGTGCCAGCAGCCAAGCCCCCGGGGTCCCGCCCCAGCATTTT
size: NA; D: NA; V: TRBV28; J: TRBJ2-7; CDR3: CASSLPQRSSYEQYF; DNA: TGTGCCAGCAGTTTGCCACAGCGGAGCTCCTACGAGCAGTACTTC